The 29 T cell receptor beta chains reported below all come from one sample, sequenced in a study of blood T cells in healthy people across ages. Then a second PCR, running roughly 7 to 11 cycles, was carried out with a sample-barcoded 5' primer and a J-beta primer mix. TCRdb ran MiXCR on the 5' RACE reads and lists one entry per CDR3 protein. This table has 800,000 or so distinct CDR3 sequences, 46% appearing once. Sequencing input: blood. These receptors came from a man of 80 years or more in good health.

The chain carries TRBV11-1 and TRBJ1-2; D might be TRBD1 (6 bases). The V end was cut by 5 bases, the J end by 5 bases, with 15 bases between. The CDR3 is 14 amino acids. Germline values: CDR1 SGHAT, CDR2 FQDESV (reference sequence). CDR3 bases: TGTGCCAGCAGCACATTCTCGGACAGTTATGGCTACACCTTC. Its translation is CASSTFSDSYGYTF.

This chain joins TRBV11-3 and TRBJ2-7; D is ambiguous. The CDR3 is 13 amino acids. Germline CDR1 SGHNT, CDR2 YENEEA. V dropped 6 bases and J dropped 7 bases, with 16 bases sitting between them. The CDR3 DNA is TGTGCCAGCAGGCCGGATGCTCTCAATGAGCAGTACTTC. Protein sequence: CASRPDALNEQYF.

The table lists this clonotype with a few counts. The chain joins TRBV20-1 to TRBJ2-3, with TRBD2 identical over 8 bases. Germline loops: CDR1 DFQATT, CDR2 SNEGSKA (reference sequence). CDR3 length: 13 amino acids. V shed 8 bases, J shed 4 bases, and the junction held 8 bases outside the gene matches. The CDR3 here is CSSGLAFSDTQYF. CDR3 DNA: TGCAGTTCAGGACTAGCTTTTTCAGATACGCAGTATTTT.

The gene calls are TRBV7-2 and TRBJ2-1; 7 bases match TRBD2. CDR3 length: 14 residues. After removal of 2 bases from V and 8 bases from J, the junction contained 6 bases not matched to a gene. The germline CDR1 and CDR2 sequences are SGHTA and FQGNSA. For the CDR3, the DNA is TGTGCCAGCAGCTTACTTACTAGCGTGCATGAGCAGTTCTTC. Amino acids: CASSLLTSVHEQFF.

This clonotype was seen only a few times. Written as DNA, the CDR3 is TGCGCCAGCAGCTTAGGACAGGGTTTTTACAATGAGCAGTTCTTC. Protein product: CASSLGQGFYNEQFF. The rearrangement uses TRBV5-1 and TRBJ2-1; the match to TRBD1 covers 8 bases. After removal of 2 bases from V and 4 bases from J, the junction contained 5 bases not matched to a gene. The CDR3 covers 15 residues. Germline V gene lookup returns CDR1 SGHRS and CDR2 YFSETQ.

This clonotype turned up a few times. The rearrangement uses TRBV20-1 and TRBJ2-3; D is unresolved. V lost 5 bases and J 4 bases, leaving 10 bases between the germline ends. The CDR3 is 12 residues long. Looked up from germline, CDR1 is DFQATT and CDR2 is SNEGSKA (reference sequence). CDR3 amino acids: CSAPNPADTQYF. CDR3 coding DNA: TGCAGTGCTCCCAACCCGGCAGATACGCAGTATTTT.

Comment on this clonotype: A much larger clone differs from this one at a single base, so this may be a read error. This chain uses TRBV20-1 with TRBJ2-7; 8 bases fit TRBD2. Germline CDR1 reads DFQATT; CDR2 reads SNEGSKA (reference sequence). This CDR3 is built from 15 residues. The CDR3 is CIARDMRREAREQYF. Here the CDR3 DNA reads TGCATTGCTAGAGATATGCGGCGGGAGGCGCGTGAGCAGTACTTC.

The rearrangement joins TRBV11-3 to TRBJ2-1, with 7 bases fitting TRBD1. Trimming removed 5 bases from V and 12 bases from J; junction bases left unmatched: 10. Germline CDR1 and CDR2: SGHNT and YENEEA. The CDR3 runs to 13 residues. The CDR3: CASSPEGAIMQFF. The CDR3 nucleotides are TGTGCCAGCAGCCCCGAGGGGGCTATTATGCAGTTCTTC.

The V gene is TRBV5-1, the J gene TRBJ2-7; 7 bases are shared with TRBD2. V was clipped by 1 base and J by 3 bases; unmatched bases: 10. The CDR3 extends over 16 amino acids. Germline V gene sequence: CDR1 SGHRS, CDR2 YFSETQ. The CDR3 protein is CASSLSAGASLYEQYF. The CDR3 DNA reads as TGCGCCAGCAGCTTGTCTGCGGGAGCTAGCCTCTACGAGCAGTACTTC.

The V and J genes are TRBV18 and TRBJ1-5; 8 bases are shared with TRBD1. V dropped 5 bases and J dropped 1; count of bases not matched to a gene: 10. Per the germline V gene, CDR1 is KGHSH and CDR2 is LQKENI. The length of the CDR3 is 17 residues. The DNA of the CDR3 is TGTGCCAGCTCAGAGTCGCAGGGGGCGGGAAGCAATCAGCCCCAGCATTTT. Translation gives CASSESQGAGSNQPQHF.

This chain links TRBV5-1 with TRBJ2-1, with TRBD2 matching 7 bases. The CDR3 covers 15 residues. The germline gives CDR1 SGHRS, CDR2 YFSETQ. Trimming at V came to 0 bases and at J to 7 bases, leaving 7 bases not matched to a gene. The CDR3: CASSLETSYSNEQFF. For the CDR3, the DNA is TGCGCCAGCAGCTTGGAGACTAGCTACAGTAATGAGCAGTTCTTC.

There are a few counts of this clonotype. The gene calls are TRBV7-2 and TRBJ1-1; D is possibly TRBD1 (5 bases). Trimming cost V 0 bases and J 4 bases, with 12 bases left between them. The CDR3 spans 15 residues. Germline V gives CDR1 SGHTA, CDR2 FQGNSA. DNA of the CDR3: TGTGCCAGCAGCTTAGCGTGGCAGGGACGCACTGAAGCTTTCTTT. It is translated as CASSLAWQGRTEAFF.

The J gene is TRBJ2-3, the V gene TRBV7-3, with 7 bases identical to TRBD1. The CDR3 is 15 residues long. Germline V gene sequence: CDR1 SGHTA, CDR2 FQGTGA. V dropped 5 bases and J dropped 1; count of bases not matched to a gene: 6. CDR3 sequence reads: CASSPIGQGTDTQYF. CDR3 nucleotide sequence: TGTGCCAGCAGCCCGATCGGACAGGGCACAGATACGCAGTATTTT.

In this sample, this clonotype turned up a few times. V usage is TRBV24-1 and J usage is TRBJ2-5; D remains ambiguous. Germline CDR1 is KGHDR and CDR2 is SFDVKD. The CDR3 spans 17 residues. V was shortened by 3 bases and J by 3 bases, with 19 bases between the two germline ends. The CDR3 DNA follows: TGTGCCACCAGTGATCCAACCCCCCTCGCTGGGGAAGAGACCCAGTACTTC. Protein sequence: CATSDPTPLAGEETQYF.

This sequence joins TRBV2 and TRBJ2-1; possible D gene TRBD2, 5 bases. Per germline, CDR1 SNHLY and CDR2 FYNNEI. The CDR3 runs to 14 residues. V was pared by 4 bases and J by 0 bases, with 7 bases between. The CDR3 sequence: CASSVSASYNEQFF. The CDR3 DNA is TGTGCCAGCAGTGTTAGCGCCTCCTACAATGAGCAGTTCTTC.

This clonotype has a handful of counts. CDR3 DNA sequence: TGTGCCAGCAGTCCCGCATGGTCCACCCAAGAGACCCAGTACTTC. This encodes CASSPAWSTQETQYF. This chain joins TRBV11-2 and TRBJ2-5; D uncertain. Trimming left V 6 bases short and J 1 base short, with 15 bases between. The germline V gene encodes CDR1 SGHAT and CDR2 FQNNGV. CDR3 length: 15 residues.

The chain recombines TRBV27 with TRBJ2-4, with 10 nucleotides matching TRBD1. V shed 5 bases, J shed 6 bases, and the junction held 4 bases outside the gene matches. This CDR3 has 14 amino acids. Looked up from germline, CDR1 is MNHEY and CDR2 is SMNVEV (reference sequence). CDR3 nucleotides: TGTGCCAGCAGTCCGCGGACAGGGGGAAACATTCAGTACTTC. Encoded protein: CASSPRTGGNIQYF.

This chain joins TRBV20-1 and TRBJ2-1; TRBD2 matches 7 bases. The CDR3 has 13 residues. Germline V CDR1 and CDR2: DFQATT, SNEGSKA (reference sequence). J was trimmed by 6 bases and V by 6 bases; bases with no gene match: 8. The CDR3 sequence: CSARGSHPNEQFF. CDR3 sequence (DNA): TGCAGTGCGCGCGGGAGTCATCCCAATGAGCAGTTCTTC.

The chain combines TRBV5-1 with TRBJ2-5; possibly TRBD1 for D (6 bases). From germline, CDR1 is SGHRS and CDR2 YFSETQ. CDR3 length: 14 residues. The V gene lost 7 bases and the J gene lost 2 bases, with 15 bases spanning the gap. CDR3 in DNA: TGCGCCAGCGGTTTACAGGGTTCGCAAGAGACCCAGTACTTC. Its protein is CASGLQGSQETQYF.

This clonotype showed up just once. The gene calls are TRBV7-6 and TRBJ2-1; unclear D gene. Trimming took off 1 base at V and 0 bases at J, with 13 bases between the two ends. From germline, CDR1 is SGHVS and CDR2 FNYEAQ. The CDR3 has 17 amino acids. The CDR3 DNA sequence: TGTGCCAGCAGCTTAGTTCGCGCCAGGAGCTCCTACAATGAGCAGTTCTTC. It yields the protein CASSLVRARSSYNEQFF.

In the case of this clonotype: Sequence at one end of the junction differs from germline and may be a read error. In DNA form, the CDR3 reads TGCGCCAGCAACCAAGAGGGGTCGACAGGGACAAGTGGCTACACCTTC. It encodes CASNQEGSTGTSGYTF. This chain links TRBV4-3 with TRBJ1-2; 7 bases are a match to TRBD1. The CDR3 consists of 16 residues. The V gene's germline CDR1 is LGHNA and CDR2 YSLEER.

This clonotype was counted only a few times. The J gene is TRBJ1-4, the V gene TRBV7-8, with 10 bases fitting TRBD1. The J segment lost 6 bases and the V segment lost 0 bases, leaving 4 bases of the junction unmatched. This CDR3 contains 16 residues. Germline V gene lookup returns CDR1 SGHVS and CDR2 FQNEAQ. The CDR3 bases are TGTGCCAGCAGCTTAGCGAGGACAGGGGGGCATGAAAAACTGTTTTTT. This sequence encodes CASSLARTGGHEKLFF.

The DNA for the CDR3 is TGCGCCAGCAGCCAAGTATCTCGGTCAAGCTCCTACAATGAGCAGTTCTTC. Translating gives CASSQVSRSSSYNEQFF. This chain links TRBV4-1 with TRBJ2-1; D is unclear. The CDR3 has 17 amino acids. Germline CDR1 and CDR2: MGHRA and YSYEKL. Trimming cost V 1 base and J 0 bases, with 13 bases left between them.

The rearrangement joins TRBV2 to TRBJ2-5; D call uncertain. Trimming cost V 2 bases and J 4 bases, with 17 bases left between them. Germline-derived CDR1 and CDR2 are SNHLY and FYNNEI. This CDR3 has 16 amino acids. This CDR3 is CASSERVAPGSETQYF. The CDR3 region has the DNA TGTGCCAGCAGTGAACGGGTGGCCCCCGGTTCAGAGACCCAGTACTTC.

This chain uses TRBV6-6 with TRBJ2-5; unclear D gene. The CDR3 runs 14 residues. CDR1 MNHNY and CDR2 SVGAGI come from the germline V gene (reference sequence). The germline V and J ends were trimmed by 0 bases and 5 bases, with 10 bases remaining between them. CDR3 protein: CASSYSPGMETQYF. The CDR3 nucleotides read TGTGCCAGCAGTTACTCGCCGGGTATGGAGACCCAGTACTTC.

The V gene is TRBV4-1, the J gene TRBJ2-7; D gene unclear. The CDR3 spans 15 residues. The V and J ends lost 0 bases and 2 bases respectively, with 11 bases between them. Germline lookup yields CDR1 MGHRA and CDR2 YSYEKL. CDR3 DNA sequence: TGCGCCAGCAGCCAAGATTTTGCTGGGACCTACGAGCAGTACTTC. Residues: CASSQDFAGTYEQYF.

The chain employs TRBV5-1 and TRBJ1-1, with 7 bases lining up with TRBD1. V lost 4 bases to trimming and J lost 6 bases; unmatched junction nucleotides: 6. CDR1 and CDR2 from the germline V gene are SGHRS and YFSETQ. The CDR3 extends over 13 amino acids. CDR3 coding DNA: TGCGCCAGCAGCCTGGGACAGCCGGCTGAAGCTTTCTTT. This sequence encodes CASSLGQPAEAFF.

Comment on this clonotype: The junction and the germline gene differ at one end; a read error may be behind it. The chain is built from TRBV3-1 and TRBJ2-4; D uncertain. CDR3 length: 16 residues. The germline V gene encodes CDR1 LGHDT and CDR2 YNNKEL (reference sequence). The CDR3 here is CASSQEGSRLRNIRYF. DNA of the CDR3: TGTGCCAGCAGCCAAGAGGGAAGTCGACTTAGAAACATTCGGTACTTC. Full variable domain (rest looked up from reference TRBV3-1 and TRBJ2-4): DTAVSQTPKYLVTQMGNDKSIKCEQNLGHDTMYWYKQDSKKFLKIMFSYNNKELIINETVPNRFSPKSPDKAHLNLHINSLELGDSAVYFCASSQEGSRLRNIRYFGAGTRLSVL.

V and J are TRBV2 and TRBJ2-5; D ambiguous. V lost 4 bases and J 5 bases, leaving 5 bases between the germline ends. The CDR3 length is 11 residues. Germline V CDR1 and CDR2: SNHLY, FYNNEI. CDR3 in amino acids: CASSVSETQYF. The CDR3, as DNA: TGTGCCAGCAGTGTGAGTGAGACCCAGTACTTC.